Listed below are T cell receptor beta chains from one sample, sequenced in a study of T-cell reconstitution after alpha-beta-depleted transplantation in children. One entry per CDR3 protein results from TCRdb running MiXCR on the PCR reads. The sample comprises about 440,000 distinct CDR3 sequences, 43% of which are singletons, and under 30% rests with the top ten. The material sequenced was PBMCs, taken before TCRalphabeta/CD19-depleted stem cell transplant. The receptors were gathered from a girl aged 2 to 10 with aplastic anemia, due to receive a stem cell transplant. Each CDR3 is given with its conserved first and last residue. D genes are given only for firm matches. The size field is filled for only some rows; it gives once, few, many or a size class.

v_call	clone_size	j_call	d_call	cdr3_aa	cdr3_nt
TRBV20-1	NA	TRBJ2-3	TRBD2	CSASTSSDTQYF	TGCAGTGCTTCGACTAGCTCAGATACGCAGTATTTT
TRBV7-3	few	TRBJ2-3	NA	CASSHPQPTDTQYF	TGTGCCAGCAGCCACCCTCAGCCCACAGATACGCAGTATTTT
TRBV5-1	NA	TRBJ2-7	TRBD2	CASSFTSGGTYEQYF	TGCGCCAGCAGCTTTACTAGCGGGGGAACCTACGAGCAGTACTTC
TRBV7-9	NA	TRBJ1-4	NA	CASSPTTGSTNEKLFF	TGTGCCAGCAGCCCAACAACAGGGTCTACTAATGAAAAACTGTTTTTT
TRBV5-1	once	TRBJ2-1	NA	CASSLDPNYNEQFF	TGCGCCAGCAGCTTGGACCCAAACTACAATGAGCAGTTCTTC
TRBV18	NA	TRBJ2-1	TRBD2	CASSPRGMNPGGEQFF	TGTGCCAGCTCACCACGTGGGATGAACCCCGGGGGGGAGCAGTTCTTC
TRBV20-1	NA	TRBJ1-2	NA	CSARDRINYGYTF	TGCAGTGCTAGAGATAGAATTAACTATGGCTACACCTTC
TRBV5-1	few	TRBJ2-7	TRBD1	CASSLDTGTGEQYF	TGCGCCAGCAGCTTGGACACCGGGACAGGTGAGCAGTACTTC
TRBV20-1	few	TRBJ2-1	TRBD2	CSATNKGLATEWGSYNEQFF	TGCAGTGCTACGAACAAAGGACTAGCGACCGAGTGGGGGTCCTACAATGAGCAGTTCTTC
TRBV29-1	many	TRBJ1-2	TRBD1	CSVIGTGTDGYTF	TGCAGCGTCATAGGGACAGGGACTGATGGCTACACCTTC
TRBV5-1	NA	TRBJ1-5	NA	CASSPDTASNQPQHF	TGCGCCAGCAGCCCAGACACGGCTAGCAATCAGCCCCAGCATTTT
TRBV5-1	many	TRBJ2-5	NA	CASGGGQETQYF	TGCGCCAGCGGGGGCGGGCAAGAGACCCAGTACTTC
TRBV29-1	NA	TRBJ2-5	NA	CSVAIKWAQETQYF	TGCAGCGTGGCTATTAAGTGGGCCCAAGAGACCCAGTACTTC
TRBV25-1	few	TRBJ2-5	TRBD1	CASRPRTGEETQYF	TGTGCCAGTAGACCCCGGACAGGGGAAGAGACCCAGTACTTC
TRBV6-1	many	TRBJ2-7	NA	CASSGGSMGSYEQYF	TGTGCCAGCAGTGGAGGTTCTATGGGCAGCTACGAGCAGTACTTC
TRBV7-2	NA	TRBJ1-5	TRBD1	CASSRTGTNQPQHF	TGTGCCAGCAGCCGGACAGGGACCAATCAGCCCCAGCATTTT
TRBV10-3	NA	TRBJ2-7	TRBD2	CAIKGGSGREEQYF	TGTGCCATCAAGGGGGGTAGCGGGAGAGAAGAGCAGTACTTC
TRBV20-1	many	TRBJ2-2	NA	CSALSTRGTGELFF	TGCAGTGCTCTCTCTACCCGGGGGACCGGGGAGCTGTTTTTT
TRBV3-1	NA	TRBJ2-7	TRBD2	CASSQSSGSGYEQYF	TGTGCCAGCAGCCAATCTAGCGGGAGTGGCTACGAGCAGTACTTC
TRBV20-1	few	TRBJ2-7	TRBD1	CSARPGQGYEQYF	TGCAGTGCTAGGCCTGGACAGGGGTACGAGCAGTACTTC
TRBV12-3/TRBV12-4	few	TRBJ2-5	NA	CASSFFETQYF	TGTGCCAGCAGTTTTTTTGAGACCCAGTACTTC
TRBV9	NA	TRBJ2-3	TRBD2	CASSVGVSGAFGTDTQYF	TGTGCCAGCAGCGTAGGGGTTAGCGGGGCATTCGGAACAGATACGCAGTATTTT
TRBV7-9	few	TRBJ1-5	TRBD1	CASSLGTGGALDQPQHF	TGTGCCAGCAGCTTAGGGACAGGGGGCGCGTTAGATCAGCCCCAGCATTTT
TRBV12-3/TRBV12-4	NA	TRBJ2-7	NA	CASSFGGNVEYF	TGTGCCAGCAGTTTTGGGGGGAACGTCGAGTACTTC
TRBV3-1	NA	TRBJ2-6	TRBD2	CASSRSTSGGDGGANVLTF	TGTGCCAGCAGCCGTTCGACTAGCGGGGGAGATGGTGGGGCCAACGTCCTGACTTTC
TRBV5-1	few	TRBJ2-2	NA	CASSDGTAWTAELFF	TGCGCCAGCAGCGATGGGACTGCCTGGACCGCGGAGCTGTTTTTT
TRBV6-2/TRBV6-3	NA	TRBJ2-4	TRBD2	CASSYPTWGGMTKNIQYF	TGTGCCAGCAGTTACCCTACATGGGGGGGGATGACCAAAAACATTCAGTACTTC
TRBV20-1	NA	TRBJ1-1	NA	CSARGTDNTEAFF	TGCAGTGCTAGGGGGACGGATAACACTGAAGCTTTCTTT
TRBV5-1	once	TRBJ1-2	NA	CASTFTENYGYTF	TGCGCCAGCACCTTCACAGAGAACTATGGCTACACCTTC
TRBV11-2	NA	TRBJ1-1	NA	CASSNQGGTEAFF	TGTGCCAGCAGCAACCAGGGTGGCACTGAAGCTTTCTTT
TRBV20-1	NA	TRBJ2-1	TRBD2	CSAQLGLAGPGRVIF	TGCAGTGCCCAATTAGGACTAGCGGGACCCGGAAGGGTGATCTTC
TRBV6-2/TRBV6-3	once	TRBJ1-3	NA	CASSPQGARNTIYF	TGTGCCAGCAGTCCCCAGGGTGCTCGAAACACCATATATTTT
TRBV20-1	few	TRBJ2-5	TRBD2	CSARTSGGEETQYF	TGCAGTGCCCGGACTAGCGGGGGGGAGGAGACCCAGTACTTC
TRBV9	NA	TRBJ2-4	NA	CASSVGQGNKNIQYF	TGTGCCAGCAGCGTAGGGCAGGGGAACAAAAACATTCAGTACTTC
TRBV5-1	many	TRBJ2-1	NA	CASSLERTRQFF	TGCGCCAGCAGCTTGGAACGGACGCGGCAGTTCTTC
TRBV5-1	many	TRBJ1-2	TRBD1	CASSLEEDRGRGANYGYTF	TGCGCCAGCAGCTTGGAAGAGGACAGGGGGCGCGGAGCTAACTATGGCTACACCTTC
TRBV20-1	NA	TRBJ2-5	NA	CSARNPAGGQETQYF	TGCAGTGCTAGAAACCCTGCAGGTGGGCAAGAGACCCAGTACTTC
TRBV27	NA	TRBJ1-4	NA	CASPTGTQGEKRFF	TGTGCCAGCCCCACCGGGACACAGGGTGAAAAACGGTTTTTT
TRBV20-1	NA	TRBJ2-3	NA	CSAKGQGQDTQYF	TGCAGTGCTAAGGGGCAGGGACAAGATACGCAGTATTTT
TRBV27	NA	TRBJ2-7	TRBD1	CASSTPGQGRYEQYF	TGTGCCAGCAGTACACCGGGACAGGGGAGGTACGAGCAGTACTTC
TRBV14	many	TRBJ2-3	NA	CASSQDRQGLSLRDDTQYF	TGTGCCAGCAGCCAAGACCGACAGGGACTATCCCTTCGTGACGATACGCAGTATTTT
TRBV7-6	NA	TRBJ2-1	NA	CASSQLYRPRDEQFF	TGTGCCAGCAGTCAACTTTATCGGCCGAGGGATGAGCAGTTCTTC
TRBV11-2	few	TRBJ2-5	TRBD2	CATKPGLAGWLDETQYF	TGTGCCACCAAACCGGGACTAGCGGGTTGGTTGGATGAGACCCAGTACTTC
TRBV2	many	TRBJ1-1	NA	CASSRDTLVVNTEAFF	TGTGCCAGCAGTAGGGACACCTTGGTAGTGAACACTGAAGCTTTCTTT
TRBV5-1	NA	TRBJ2-1	NA	CASSLERGGTSYNEQFF	TGCGCCAGCAGCTTGGAAAGGGGTGGGACTTCCTACAATGAGCAGTTCTTC
TRBV7-2	NA	TRBJ2-1	NA	CASSDWGSQFF	TGTGCCAGCAGCGATTGGGGGTCGCAGTTCTTC
TRBV7-9	NA	TRBJ2-4	NA	CASSRDPGAKNIQYF	TGTGCCAGCAGCCGGGACCCCGGGGCTAAAAACATTCAGTACTTC
TRBV5-1	many	TRBJ1-2	TRBD1	CASSFPGQETHGYTF	TGCGCCAGCAGTTTCCCGGGACAGGAGACACATGGCTACACCTTC
TRBV4-2	NA	TRBJ2-3	NA	CASSQGEAGTDTHYF	TGTGCCAGCAGCCAAGGAGAGGCGGGAACAGATACGCATTATTTT
TRBV5-1	many	TRBJ2-5	TRBD2	CASSSLAAQETQYF	TGCGCCAGCAGCTCCCTAGCGGCCCAAGAGACCCAGTACTTC
TRBV5-1	NA	TRBJ1-1	NA	CASRSWVGNTEAFF	TGCGCCAGCAGATCATGGGTGGGGAACACTGAAGCTTTCTTT
TRBV6-1	NA	TRBJ2-1	TRBD2	CASSSGRKVEQFF	TGTGCCAGCAGTAGCGGGAGAAAAGTTGAGCAGTTCTTC
TRBV4-1	NA	TRBJ2-7	NA	CASSPRGAPSAYEQYF	TGCGCCAGCAGCCCCCGAGGAGCACCGTCGGCCTACGAGCAGTACTTC
TRBV12-3/TRBV12-4	many	TRBJ2-2	TRBD2	CASSRGSYTGELFF	TGTGCCAGCAGCCGCGGGAGTTACACCGGGGAGCTGTTTTTT